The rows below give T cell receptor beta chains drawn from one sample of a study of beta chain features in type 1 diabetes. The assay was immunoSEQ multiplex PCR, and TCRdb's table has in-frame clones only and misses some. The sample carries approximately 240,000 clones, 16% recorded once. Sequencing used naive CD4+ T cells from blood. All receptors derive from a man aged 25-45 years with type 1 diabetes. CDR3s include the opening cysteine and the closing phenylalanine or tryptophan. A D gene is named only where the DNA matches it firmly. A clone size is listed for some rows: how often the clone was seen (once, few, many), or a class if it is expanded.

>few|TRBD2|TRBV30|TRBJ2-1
TGTGCCTGGACCACTAGCGGAGAGCAGTTCTTC
CAWTTSGEQFF
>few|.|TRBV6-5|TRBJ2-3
TGTGCCAGCAGTTTTGCTGCGGGTACTAGCACAGATACGCAGTATTTT
CASSFAAGTSTDTQYF
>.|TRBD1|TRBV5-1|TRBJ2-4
TGCGCCAGCAGTTTTGGACAGGGCGAAAACATTCAGTACTTC
CASSFGQGENIQYF
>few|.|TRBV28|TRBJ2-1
TGTGCCAGCACGACCCCTGTAGACAATGAGCAGTTCTTC
CASTTPVDNEQFF
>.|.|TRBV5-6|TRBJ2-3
TGTGCCAGCAGCTTGGCCGATACGCAGTATTTT
CASSLADTQYF
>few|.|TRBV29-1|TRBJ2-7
TGCAGCGCACCGAGCTCCTACGAGCAGTACTTC
CSAPSSYEQYF
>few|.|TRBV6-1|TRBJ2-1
TGTGCCAGCAGTGACCAGGGTGGTTCCTACAATGAGCAGTTCTTC
CASSDQGGSYNEQFF
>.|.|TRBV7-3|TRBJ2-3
TGTGCCAGCAGCTTAACGAAGGCGGATACGCAGTATTTT
CASSLTKADTQYF
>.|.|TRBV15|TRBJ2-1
TGTGCCACCAGCAGAGAAAACGACAGACGCAAGCAGTTCTTC
CATSRENDRRKQFF
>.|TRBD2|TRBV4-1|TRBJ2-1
TGCGCCAGCAGAAATACCGGGACTAGTACCTACAATGAGCAGTTCTTC
CASRNTGTSTYNEQFF
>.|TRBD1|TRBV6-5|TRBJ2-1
TGTGCCAGCAGATACTTCGGGACAGGGCAACACAATGAGCAGTTCTTC
CASRYFGTGQHNEQFF
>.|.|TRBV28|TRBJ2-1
TGTGCCAGCAAGGGGCTTGGTCGTGCTGAGCAGTTCTTC
CASKGLGRAEQFF
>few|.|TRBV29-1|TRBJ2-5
TGCAGCGTTGCCGGGACGGACCAAGAGACCCAGTACTTC
CSVAGTDQETQYF
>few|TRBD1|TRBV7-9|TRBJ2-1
TGTGCCAGCAGCTTGGGGACAGGGTACAATGAGCAGTTCTTC
CASSLGTGYNEQFF
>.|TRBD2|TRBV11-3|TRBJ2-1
TGTGCCAGCAGCTTAGTGACTAGCACCTACAATGAGCAGTTCTTC
CASSLVTSTYNEQFF
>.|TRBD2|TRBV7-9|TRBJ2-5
TGTGCCAGCAGCGCCGGGACTAGCGGGGAATGGGTGACCCAGTACTTC
CASSAGTSGEWVTQYF
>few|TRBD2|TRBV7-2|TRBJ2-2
TGTGCCAGCAGCCCGGGACTAGCGACCGATATTTACACCGGGGAGCTGTTTTTT
CASSPGLATDIYTGELFF
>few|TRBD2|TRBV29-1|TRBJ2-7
TGCAGCGTCGGCCAGCGGGAGACCCACGAGCAGTACTTC
CSVGQRETHEQYF
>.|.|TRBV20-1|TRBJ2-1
TGCAGTGCTAGTTTCCGTGAGCAGTTCTTC
CSASFREQFF
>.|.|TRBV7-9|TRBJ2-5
TGTGCCAGCAGCTTAGCAGGGGCGGAGACCCAGTACTTC
CASSLAGAETQYF
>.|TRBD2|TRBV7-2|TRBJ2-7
TGTGCCAGCAGCCGTTACCTAGCGGGGAATGAGCAGTACTTC
CASSRYLAGNEQYF
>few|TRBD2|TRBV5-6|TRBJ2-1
TGTGCCAGCATCGAAGGAGGGACTAGCGGGAGTCCTCAGTTCTTC
CASIEGGTSGSPQFF
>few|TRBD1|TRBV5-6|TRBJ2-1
TGTGCCAGCAGCTTGTTGACAGGGAGCGTCTACAATGAGCAGTTCTTC
CASSLLTGSVYNEQFF
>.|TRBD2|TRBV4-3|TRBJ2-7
TGCGCCAGCAGCCCGCGGGGAGGGTACGAGCAGTACTTC
CASSPRGGYEQYF
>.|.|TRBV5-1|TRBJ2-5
TGCGCCAGCAGCTTGGGGGGGTCTCAAGAGACCCAGTACTTC
CASSLGGSQETQYF
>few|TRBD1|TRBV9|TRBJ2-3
TGTGCCAGCAGCACAGGGGGCCAGGCGCAGTATTTT
CASSTGGQAQYF
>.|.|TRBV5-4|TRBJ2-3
TGTGCCAGCAGCTTGAGACCTCTTGGCACAGATACGCAGTATTTT
CASSLRPLGTDTQYF
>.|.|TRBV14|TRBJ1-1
TGTGCCAGCAGCCAAGAAGAGGGCCGCACTGAAGCTTTCTTT
CASSQEEGRTEAFF
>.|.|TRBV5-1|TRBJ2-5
TGCGCCAGCTCCCCCCGGACTGTAGAGACCCAGTACTTC
CASSPRTVETQYF
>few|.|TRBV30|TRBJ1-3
TGTGCCTGGAGTTTATTAAACAGCCTCTCTGGAAACACCATATATTTT
CAWSLLNSLSGNTIYF
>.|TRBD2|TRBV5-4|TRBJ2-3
TGTGCCAGCAGCGCGACTAGCGGGAGACTAGATACGCAGTATTTT
CASSATSGRLDTQYF
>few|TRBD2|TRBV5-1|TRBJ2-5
TGCGCCAGCAGAGGTCTAGCGGGAGAGGAAGAGACCCAGTACTTC
CASRGLAGEEETQYF
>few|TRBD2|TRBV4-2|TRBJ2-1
TGTGCCAGCAGCCAGAAAGCGGGAGGTGCCTACAATGAGCAGTTCTTC
CASSQKAGGAYNEQFF
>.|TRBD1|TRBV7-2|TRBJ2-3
TGTGCCAGCAGCTTAGCGGGACAGACAGATACGCAGTATTTT
CASSLAGQTDTQYF
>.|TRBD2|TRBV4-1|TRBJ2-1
TGCGCCAGCAGCCCGATCAGGCTCCTAGCGGGAGACTACAATGAGCAGTTCTTC
CASSPIRLLAGDYNEQFF
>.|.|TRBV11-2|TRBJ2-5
TGTGCCAGCAGCTTGCTGTCGGAGACCCAGTACTTC
CASSLLSETQYF
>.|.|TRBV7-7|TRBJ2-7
TGTGCTAGCAGCTTAGGGCTAGCGTCCTACGAGCAGTACTTC
CASSLGLASYEQYF
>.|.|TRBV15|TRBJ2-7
TGTGCCACCAGCACCCTTGAGTCGGGTCAGCAGTACTTC
CATSTLESGQQYF
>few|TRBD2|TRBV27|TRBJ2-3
TGTGCCAGCAGCCACTCAAGCGGGGCCAGCACAGATACGCAGTATTTT
CASSHSSGASTDTQYF
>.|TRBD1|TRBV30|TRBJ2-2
TGTGCCTGGGACCGACAGGGATACACCGGGGAGCTGTTTTTT
CAWDRQGYTGELFF
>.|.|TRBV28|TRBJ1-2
TGTGCCAGCAGTATGGGCAGGCTGTATGGCTACACCTTC
CASSMGRLYGYTF
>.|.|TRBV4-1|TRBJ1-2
TGCGCCAGCAGCCAGAAGGGGATGGGACATGGCTACACCTTC
CASSQKGMGHGYTF
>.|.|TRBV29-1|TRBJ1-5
TGCAGCGTAAAGGGGAATCAAGGCAATCAGCCCCAGCATTTT
CSVKGNQGNQPQHF
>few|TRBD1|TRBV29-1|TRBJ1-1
TGCAGCGTCGGACAGGGTGACACTGAAGCTTTCTTT
CSVGQGDTEAFF
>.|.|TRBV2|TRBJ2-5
TGTGCCAGCAGTCCTATTCTCGGGTCCCAAGAGACCCAGTACTTC
CASSPILGSQETQYF
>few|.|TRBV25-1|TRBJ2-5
TGTGCCAGCAGTGAACCGGGAGAAGAGACCCAGTACTTC
CASSEPGEETQYF
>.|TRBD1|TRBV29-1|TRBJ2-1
TGCAGCGTTCACCAGGGGGCGGGTTACAATGAGCAGTTCTTC
CSVHQGAGYNEQFF
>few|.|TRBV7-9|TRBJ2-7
TGTGCCAGCAGCTTAGGGTCGGCAGGTACCTACGAGCAGTACTTC
CASSLGSAGTYEQYF
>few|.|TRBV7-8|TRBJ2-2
TGTGCCAGCAGCCACCACGGGGGCACCGGGGAGCTGTTTTTT
CASSHHGGTGELFF
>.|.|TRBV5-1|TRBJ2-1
TGCGCCAGCAGCCGTGAGGGGAATGAGCAGTTCTTC
CASSREGNEQFF
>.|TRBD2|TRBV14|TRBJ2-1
TGTGCCAGCAGCCAAACTAGCGGGAGTAGAGATGAGCAGTTCTTC
CASSQTSGSRDEQFF
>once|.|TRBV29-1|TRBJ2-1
TGCAGCGTTGATCAGGTCCCTGAGCAGTTCTTC
CSVDQVPEQFF
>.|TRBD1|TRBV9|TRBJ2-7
TGTGCCAGCAGCGTAGATGGCAGGGGGCACTACGAGCAGTACTTC
CASSVDGRGHYEQYF
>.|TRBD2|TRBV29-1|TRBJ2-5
TGCAGCGTTGTAGGACTAGTGGAGACCCAGTACTTC
CSVVGLVETQYF
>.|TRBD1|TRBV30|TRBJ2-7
TGTGCCTGGGGCCGGGACAGGGCTTACGAGCAGTACTTC
CAWGRDRAYEQYF
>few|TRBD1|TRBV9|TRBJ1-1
TGTGCCAGCAGCTTTACGGGACAGGGGGCTCCTACTGAAGCTTTCTTT
CASSFTGQGAPTEAFF
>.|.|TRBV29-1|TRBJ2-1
TGCAGCGTGGCCAGGGAGTTGGAGCAGTTCTTC
CSVARELEQFF
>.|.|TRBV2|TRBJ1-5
TGTGCCAGCAGTGAAGTTTCGGGTGGCAATCAGCCCCAGCATTTT
CASSEVSGGNQPQHF
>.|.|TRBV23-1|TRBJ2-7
TGCGCCAGCCACGACAGGACTCGGAGCTCCTACGAGCAGTACTTC
CASHDRTRSSYEQYF